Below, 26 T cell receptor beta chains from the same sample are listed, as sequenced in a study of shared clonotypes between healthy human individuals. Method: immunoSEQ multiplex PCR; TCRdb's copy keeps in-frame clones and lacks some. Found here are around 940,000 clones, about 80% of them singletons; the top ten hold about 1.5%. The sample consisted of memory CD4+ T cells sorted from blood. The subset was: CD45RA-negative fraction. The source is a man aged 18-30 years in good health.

CDR3 sequence reads: CASSEGHDYEQYF. The DNA of the CDR3 is TGTGCCAGCAGTGAGGGCCACGACTACGAGCAGTACTTC. The rearrangement joins TRBV6-1 to TRBJ2-7; D remains unclear. CDR1 and CDR2 (germline): MNHNS, SASEGT. V was clipped by 3 bases and J by 3 bases, with 9 bases between them. This CDR3 spans 13 amino acids.

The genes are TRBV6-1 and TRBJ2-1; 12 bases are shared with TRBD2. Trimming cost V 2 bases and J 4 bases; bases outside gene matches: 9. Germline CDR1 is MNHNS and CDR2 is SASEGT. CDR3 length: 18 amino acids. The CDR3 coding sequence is TGTGCCAGCAGTGAACCCAGAACACTAGCGGGAGGATACAATGAGCAGTTCTTC. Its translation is CASSEPRTLAGGYNEQFF.

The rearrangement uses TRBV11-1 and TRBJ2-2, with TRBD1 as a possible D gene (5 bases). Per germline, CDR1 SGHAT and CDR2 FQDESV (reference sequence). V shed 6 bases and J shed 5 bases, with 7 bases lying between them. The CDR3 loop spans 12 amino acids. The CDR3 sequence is CASRTETGELFF. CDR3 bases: TGTGCCAGCAGGACAGAAACCGGGGAGCTGTTTTTT. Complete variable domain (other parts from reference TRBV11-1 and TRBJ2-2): EAEVAQSPRYKITEKSQAVAFWCDPISGHATLYWYRQILGQGPELLVQFQDESVVDDSQLPKDRFSAERLKGVDSTLKIQPAELGDSAMYLCASRTETGELFFGEGSRLTVL.

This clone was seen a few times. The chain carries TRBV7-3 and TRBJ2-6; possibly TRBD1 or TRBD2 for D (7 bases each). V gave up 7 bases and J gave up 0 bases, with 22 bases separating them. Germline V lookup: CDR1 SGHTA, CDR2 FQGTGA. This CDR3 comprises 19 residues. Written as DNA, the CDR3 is TGTGCCAGCACCCGAACAGGGGCGGGCGGGAGCTCTGGGGCCAACGTCCTGACTTTC. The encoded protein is CASTRTGAGGSSGANVLTF.

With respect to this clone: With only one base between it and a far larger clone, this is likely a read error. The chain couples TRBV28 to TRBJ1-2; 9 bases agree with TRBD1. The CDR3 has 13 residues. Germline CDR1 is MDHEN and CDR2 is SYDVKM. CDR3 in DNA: TGTGCCGGCAGTTTAGGGACAGGGAATGGCTACACCTTC. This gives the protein CAGSLGTGNGYTF.

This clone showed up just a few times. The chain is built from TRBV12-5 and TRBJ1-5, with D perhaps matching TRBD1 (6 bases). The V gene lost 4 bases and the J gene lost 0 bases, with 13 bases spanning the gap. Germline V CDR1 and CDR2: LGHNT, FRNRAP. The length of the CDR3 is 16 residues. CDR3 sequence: CASGYTGMGSNQPQHF. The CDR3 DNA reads TGTGCTAGTGGTTACACAGGGATGGGTAGCAATCAGCCCCAGCATTTT.

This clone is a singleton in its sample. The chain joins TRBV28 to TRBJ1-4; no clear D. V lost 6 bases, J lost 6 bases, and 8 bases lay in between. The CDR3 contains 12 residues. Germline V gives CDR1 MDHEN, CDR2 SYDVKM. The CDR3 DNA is TGTGCCAGCAGCGAGGAGGATGAAAAACTGTTTTTT. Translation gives CASSEEDEKLFF. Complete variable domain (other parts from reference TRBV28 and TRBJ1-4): DVKVTQSSRYLVKRTGEKVFLECVQDMDHENMFWYRQDPGLGLRLIYFSYDVKMKEKGDIPEGYSVSREKKERFSLILESASTNQTSMYLCASSEEDEKLFFGSGTQLSVL.

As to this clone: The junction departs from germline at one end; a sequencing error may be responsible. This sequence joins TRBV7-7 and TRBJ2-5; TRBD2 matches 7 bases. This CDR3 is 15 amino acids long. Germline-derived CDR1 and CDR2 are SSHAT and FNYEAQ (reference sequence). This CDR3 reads CASSPGLVNVETQYF. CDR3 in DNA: TGTGCTAGCAGCCCTGGACTAGTTAATGTGGAGACCCAGTACTTC.

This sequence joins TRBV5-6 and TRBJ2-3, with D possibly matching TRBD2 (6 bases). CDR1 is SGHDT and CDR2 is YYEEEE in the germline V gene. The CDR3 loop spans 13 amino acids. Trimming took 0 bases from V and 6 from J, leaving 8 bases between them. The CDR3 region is CASSLGGVDTQYF. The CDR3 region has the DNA TGTGCCAGCAGCTTGGGCGGGGTGGATACGCAGTATTTT. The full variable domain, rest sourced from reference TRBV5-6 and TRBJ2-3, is DAGVTQSPTHLIKTRGQQVTLRCSPKSGHDTVSWYQQALGQGPQFIFQYYEEEERQRGNFPDRFSGHQFPNYSSELNVNALLLGDSALYLCASSLGGVDTQYFGPGTRLTVL.

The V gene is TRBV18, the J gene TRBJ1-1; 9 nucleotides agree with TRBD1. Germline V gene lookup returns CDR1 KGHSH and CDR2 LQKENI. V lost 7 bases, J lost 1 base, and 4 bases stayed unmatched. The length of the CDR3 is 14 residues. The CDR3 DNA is TGTGCCAGCTTTGCGGACAGGGGGAACACTGAAGCTTTCTTT. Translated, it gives CASFADRGNTEAFF.

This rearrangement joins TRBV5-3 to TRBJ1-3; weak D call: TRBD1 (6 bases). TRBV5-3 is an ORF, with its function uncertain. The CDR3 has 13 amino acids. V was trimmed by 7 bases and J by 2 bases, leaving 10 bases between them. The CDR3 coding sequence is TGTGCCAGAGCGACAGGCCCTGGAAACACCATATATTTT. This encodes CARATGPGNTIYF.

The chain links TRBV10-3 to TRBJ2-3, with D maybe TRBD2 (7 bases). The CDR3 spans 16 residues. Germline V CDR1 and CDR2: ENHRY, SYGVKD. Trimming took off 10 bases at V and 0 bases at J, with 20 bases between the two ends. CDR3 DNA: TGTGCCACATGGGGAACGGGGGGCCAGAGCACAGATACGCAGTATTTT. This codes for CATWGTGGQSTDTQYF.

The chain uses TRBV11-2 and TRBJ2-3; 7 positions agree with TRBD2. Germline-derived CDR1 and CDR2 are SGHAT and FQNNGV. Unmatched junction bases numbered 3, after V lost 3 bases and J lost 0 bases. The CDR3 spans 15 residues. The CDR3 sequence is CASSLGGTSTDTQYF. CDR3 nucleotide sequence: TGTGCCAGCAGCTTGGGGGGGACCAGCACAGATACGCAGTATTTT. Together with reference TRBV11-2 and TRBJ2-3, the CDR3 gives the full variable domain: EAGVAQSPRYKIIEKRQSVAFWCNPISGHATLYWYQQILGQGPKLLIQFQNNGVVDDSQLPKDRFSAERLKGVDSTLKIQPAKLEDSAVYLCASSLGGTSTDTQYFGPGTRLTVL.

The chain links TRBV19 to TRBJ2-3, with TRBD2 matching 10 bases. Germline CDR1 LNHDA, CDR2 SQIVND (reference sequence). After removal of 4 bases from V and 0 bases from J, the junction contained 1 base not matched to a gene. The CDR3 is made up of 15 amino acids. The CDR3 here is CASSRTSGSTDTQYF. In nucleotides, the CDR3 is TGTGCCAGTAGTAGGACTAGCGGAAGCACAGATACGCAGTATTTT.

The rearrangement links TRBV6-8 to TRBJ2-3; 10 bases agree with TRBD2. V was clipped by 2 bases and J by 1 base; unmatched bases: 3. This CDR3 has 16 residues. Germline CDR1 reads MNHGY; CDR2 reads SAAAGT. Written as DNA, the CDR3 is TGTGCCAGCAGTTACCCTACTAGCGGGGGCACAGATACGCAGTATTTT. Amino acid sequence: CASSYPTSGGTDTQYF.

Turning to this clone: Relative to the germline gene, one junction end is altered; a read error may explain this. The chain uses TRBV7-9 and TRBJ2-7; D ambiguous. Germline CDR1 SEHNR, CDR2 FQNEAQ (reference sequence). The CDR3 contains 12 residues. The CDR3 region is CASSYLGYEQYF. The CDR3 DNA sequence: TGTGCTAGCAGCTATCTCGGCTACGAGCAGTACTTC.

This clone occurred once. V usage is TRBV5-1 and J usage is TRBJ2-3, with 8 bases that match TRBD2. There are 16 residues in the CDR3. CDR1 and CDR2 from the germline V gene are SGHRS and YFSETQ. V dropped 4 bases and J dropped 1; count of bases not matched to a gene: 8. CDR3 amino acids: CASSAGTSGGTDTQYF. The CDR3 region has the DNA TGCGCCAGCAGCGCCGGGACTAGTGGGGGCACAGATACGCAGTATTTT.

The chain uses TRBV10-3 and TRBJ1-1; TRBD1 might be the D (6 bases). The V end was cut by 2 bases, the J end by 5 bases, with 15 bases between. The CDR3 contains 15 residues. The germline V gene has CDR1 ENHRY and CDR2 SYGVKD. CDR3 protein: CAISEPLQGRTEAFF. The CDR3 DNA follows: TGTGCCATCAGTGAGCCTCTACAGGGTAGGACTGAAGCTTTCTTT.

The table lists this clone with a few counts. In nucleotides, the CDR3 is TGTGCCAGCAGCCAATTAGGGAGAACTGAAGCTTTCTTT. It yields the protein CASSQLGRTEAFF. The chain joins TRBV14 to TRBJ1-1, with D hard to call. The CDR3 totals 13 residues. Germline CDR1 and CDR2: SGHDN and FVKESK. Trimming removed 2 bases from V and 5 bases from J, with 9 bases in between.

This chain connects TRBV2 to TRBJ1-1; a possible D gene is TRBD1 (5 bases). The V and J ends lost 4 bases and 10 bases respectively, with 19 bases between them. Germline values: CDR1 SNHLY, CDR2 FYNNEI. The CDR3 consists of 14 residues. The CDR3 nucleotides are TGTGCCAGCAGTGGGGACTTAGGGCACGCGGGAGCTTTCTTT. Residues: CASSGDLGHAGAFF.

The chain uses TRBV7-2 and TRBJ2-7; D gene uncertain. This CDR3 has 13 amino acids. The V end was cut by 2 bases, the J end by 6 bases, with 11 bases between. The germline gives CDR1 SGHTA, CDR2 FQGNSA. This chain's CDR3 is CASSLRVISEQYF. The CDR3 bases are TGTGCCAGCAGCTTACGGGTCATAAGCGAGCAGTACTTC.

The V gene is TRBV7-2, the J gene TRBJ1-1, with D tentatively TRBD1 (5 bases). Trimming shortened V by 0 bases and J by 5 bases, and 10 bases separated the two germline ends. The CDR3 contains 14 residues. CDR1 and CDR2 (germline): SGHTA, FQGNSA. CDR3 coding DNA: TGTGCCAGCAGCTTAGCCGGGGCGCGGACTGAAGCTTTCTTT. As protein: CASSLAGARTEAFF. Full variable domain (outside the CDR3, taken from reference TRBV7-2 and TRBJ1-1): GAGVSQSPSNKVTEKGKDVELRCDPISGHTALYWYRQSLGQGLEFLIYFQGNSAPDKSGLPSDRFSAERTGGSVSTLTIQRTQQEDSAVYLCASSLAGARTEAFFGQGTRLTVV.

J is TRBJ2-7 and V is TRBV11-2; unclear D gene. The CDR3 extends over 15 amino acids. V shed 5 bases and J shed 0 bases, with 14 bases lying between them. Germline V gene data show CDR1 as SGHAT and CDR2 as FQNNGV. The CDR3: CASSPNYLSSYEQYF. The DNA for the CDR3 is TGTGCCAGCAGCCCCAATTACCTGAGCTCCTACGAGCAGTACTTC. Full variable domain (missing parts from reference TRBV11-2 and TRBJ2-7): EAGVAQSPRYKIIEKRQSVAFWCNPISGHATLYWYQQILGQGPKLLIQFQNNGVVDDSQLPKDRFSAERLKGVDSTLKIQPAKLEDSAVYLCASSPNYLSSYEQYFGPGTRLTVT.

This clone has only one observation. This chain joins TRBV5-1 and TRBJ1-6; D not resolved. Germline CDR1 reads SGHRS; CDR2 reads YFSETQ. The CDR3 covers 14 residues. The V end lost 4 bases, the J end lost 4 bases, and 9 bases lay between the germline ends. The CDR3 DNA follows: TGCGCCAGCAGCCAAGGAGGGTATAATTCACCCCTCCACTTT. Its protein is CASSQGGYNSPLHF.

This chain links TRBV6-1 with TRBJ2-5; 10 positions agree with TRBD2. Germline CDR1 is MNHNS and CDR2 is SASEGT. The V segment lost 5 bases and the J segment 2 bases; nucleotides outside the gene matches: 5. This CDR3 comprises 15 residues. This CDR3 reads CASSPSGGPQETQYF. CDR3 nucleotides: TGTGCCAGCAGTCCTAGCGGGGGACCTCAAGAGACCCAGTACTTC.

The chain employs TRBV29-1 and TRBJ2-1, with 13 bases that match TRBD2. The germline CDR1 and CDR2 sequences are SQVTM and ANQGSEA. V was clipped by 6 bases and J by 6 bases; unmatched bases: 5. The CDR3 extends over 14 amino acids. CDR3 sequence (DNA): TGCAGCGTGTCCGGGACTAGCGGGGCCAATGAGCAGTTCTTC. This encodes CSVSGTSGANEQFF.